Described below is a single T cell receptor beta chain sequence and its context. This clone was seen only a few times. Its cognate antigen has yet to be identified. No quality values exist for individual bases; no much larger clone is one base distant. The sample comes from a study of OX40 agonist ivuxolimab in advanced cancers. For the wider study: Ivuxolimab was a fully human IgG2 agonistic monoclonal antibody targeting the costimulatory receptor OX40 (CD134). Intravenous ivuxolimab was administered to patients every 2 weeks at six dose levels: 0.01, 0.1, 0.3, 1.5, 3 and 10 mg/kg. Of the approximately 50 patients in dose escalation, 19 had hepatocellular carcinoma, roughly 15 had melanoma, 9 had renal cell carcinoma and 9 had head and neck cancer. In the dose-escalation cohort, 82.7% of patients were male, and the mean age was approximately 60 years, with a range of 23 to 79. Prior anti-PD-1, anti-PD-L1 or anti-CTLA-4 therapy was permitted, and checkpoint inhibitors had been received by 30% to 40% of dose-escalation patients. Partial responses occurred in three dose-escalation patients: two with cutaneous melanoma and one with hepatocellular carcinoma. Peripheral TCRbeta sequencing was intended to test whether TCR sequence diversity was altered and clonal T-cell expansion was caused by ivuxolimab. The monotherapy dose-escalation portion (N ≈ 50 patients) of the phase I ivuxolimab trial is reported in the paper. Study-level results and caveats: Low levels of normalized T-cell clonal expansion were also seen in some patients who did not respond. Partial responders in the 0.1-3.0 mg/kg groups had among the lowest normalized peripheral clonal expansion, especially among CD8+ T cells. Antigen specificity was not determined for the clonally expanded peripheral T cells. After ivuxolimab, expanded clones were on average more numerous among CD8+ T cells than among CD4+ T cells. Clonal expansion of both CD4+ and CD8+ blood T cells was observed from baseline to week 6 at doses 0.1 to 3.0 mg/kg.

For sequencing of the TCRbeta CDR3 region, genomic DNA was extracted from the sorted cells. TCRbeta CDR3 regions were sequenced using the immunoSEQ Assay. This is the immuneACCESS table as TCRdb keeps it, with only in-frame sequences that have V and J called. A part of the clones is gone; compared with another copy, unresolved V genes explain less than half, and the rest is unexplained. The sample table contains roughly 62,000 clones; only one count was recorded for about 83% of them. The ten largest clones capture about 4.8% of the sample. From cysteine to phenylalanine, the CDR3 is 14 amino acids long. The retained sequence is limited to the CDR3, 42 bases, with the frame set at the first base. The CDR1 and CDR2 encoded by the germline V gene (reference sequence) are MNHEY and SMNVEV. V was cut back by 0 bases and J by 2 bases, leaving a gap of 7 bases between them. Patients with a history of autoimmune disease or receiving systemic immunosuppression were excluded from the trial. Peripheral blood for TCR sequencing was collected from all dose cohorts at baseline, on cycle 4 day 1, and on cycle 7 day 1. The samples were taken from a phase I, first-in-human, multicenter, open-label dose-escalation trial of ivuxolimab. The trial enrolled adults with locally advanced or metastatic head and neck squamous cell, hepatocellular, melanoma or renal cell carcinoma. Before TCR sequencing, CD4+ and CD8+ T cells were separately sorted from peripheral blood.

This TCR came from an adult with an advanced solid tumor such as melanoma, head and neck, liver or kidney cancer. The chain couples TRBV27 to TRBJ1-2; perhaps TRBD1 is the D gene, with 5 bases matching. Sample: CD4+ or CD8+ T cells sorted from blood, taken in a trial of the OX40 agonist ivuxolimab. The CDR3 protein sequence reads: CASSLSSGNYGYTF. The nucleotides read TGTGCCAGCAGTTTATCGTCAGGGAACTATGGCTACACCTTC.